A single sample is the source of the 20 T cell receptor beta chains below, sequenced in a study of early T cells in non-severe SARS-CoV-2 infection. TCRdb reprocessed the 5' RACE reads with MiXCR, giving one entry per CDR3 protein. There are 53,000 or so distinct CDR3 sequences in the sample; around 10% occur only once, and roughly 8.3% lies in the top ten. The sample was whole blood. These receptor sequences come from an adult who was a healthcare worker with PCR-confirmed SARS-CoV-2 infection or an uninfected control (not recorded which).

The chain combines TRBV6-5 with TRBJ1-1, with TRBD1 identical over 10 bases. Per the germline V gene, CDR1 is MNHEY and CDR2 is SVGAGI. This CDR3 has 15 amino acids. V was clipped by 7 bases and J by 6 bases; unmatched bases: 11. The CDR3 here is CASTDRGPEAAEAFF. CDR3 nucleotide sequence: TGTGCCAGCACCGACAGGGGGCCGGAGGCGGCTGAAGCTTTCTTT.

This clonotype was recorded at least ten times. The rearrangement links TRBV29-1 to TRBJ2-7; 14 bases map to TRBD2. Looked up from germline, CDR1 is SQVTM and CDR2 is ANQGSEA. The ends lost 1 base at V and 5 bases at J; junction bases unmatched: 4. The CDR3 extends over 15 amino acids. CDR3 DNA: TGCAGCGTTGAAGCGGGACTAGCGGGAGTTAACGAGCAGTACTTC. Translated, it gives CSVEAGLAGVNEQYF.

This clonotype has just a few counts. This sequence joins TRBV27 and TRBJ2-7, with TRBD1 as a possible D gene (6 bases). The CDR3 sequence is 14 residues long. The germline CDR1 and CDR2 sequences are MNHEY and SMNVEV (reference sequence). Trimming took 2 bases from V and 3 from J, leaving 11 bases between them. The CDR3 loop reads CASSLRVGGYEQYF. The CDR3 DNA is TGTGCCAGCAGTTTAAGGGTAGGGGGCTACGAGCAGTACTTC.

This clonotype was seen at least ten times. DNA of the CDR3: TGTGCCAGCACAACTAGCGGGCAGTTATACAATGAGCAGTTCTTC. Protein sequence: CASTTSGQLYNEQFF. The V call is TRBV2, the J call TRBJ2-1; 9 nucleotides align to TRBD2. Germline trimming cut 7 bases from V and 4 bases from J; bases unmatched to any gene: 8. CDR1 SNHLY and CDR2 FYNNEI come from the germline V gene. This CDR3 has 15 residues. Drawing the rest from reference TRBV2 and TRBJ2-1, the complete variable domain is EPEVTQTPSHQVTQMGQEVILRCVPISNHLYFYWYRQILGQKVEFLVSFYNNEISEKSEIFDDQFSVERPDGSNFTLKIRSTKLEDSAMYFCASTTSGQLYNEQFFGPGTRLTVL.

This chain joins TRBV12-3 or TRBV12-4 and TRBJ2-2; D is unresolved. This CDR3 is 12 amino acids long. Trimming pared 8 bases from V and 5 bases from J, leaving 9 bases between. The CDR3 nucleotides read TGTGCCAGCTCGACTGGGACCGGGGAGCTGTTTTTT. This sequence encodes CASSTGTGELFF.

The sample holds a few counts of this clonotype. J is TRBJ1-4 and V is TRBV18; no firm D call. The CDR3 totals 15 residues. Germline V gene lookup returns CDR1 KGHSH and CDR2 LQKENI. V was shortened by 0 bases and J by 4 bases, with 9 bases between the two germline ends. The CDR3 spells CASSPPSGYNEKLFF. CDR3 DNA: TGTGCCAGCTCACCACCTTCCGGATATAATGAAAAACTGTTTTTT.

This clonotype was counted ten times or more. This sequence joins TRBV20-1 and TRBJ2-7; D is perhaps TRBD2 (5 bases). Trimming stripped 8 bases from V and 1 base from J, with 18 bases between. The CDR3 spans 14 residues. Germline V CDR1 and CDR2: DFQATT, SNEGSKA (reference sequence). CDR3 protein: CSFSRRASSYEQYF. Written as DNA, the CDR3 is TGCAGTTTTAGCAGGCGGGCCTCGTCCTACGAGCAGTACTTC.

This clonotype came up many times. Here the CDR3 DNA reads TGTGCCAGCAGCAGGGGGAGACTCTACAATGAGCAGTTCTTC. It is translated as CASSRGRLYNEQFF. The chain combines TRBV6-5 with TRBJ2-1, with 7 bases identical to TRBD1. Germline V gene sequence: CDR1 MNHEY, CDR2 SVGAGI. J lost 3 bases, V lost 6 bases, and 5 bases had no gene match. The CDR3 covers 14 residues.

This clonotype was seen a few times. The chain couples TRBV7-9 to TRBJ2-1; 7 bases fit TRBD2. The CDR3 extends over 14 amino acids. CDR1 is SEHNR and CDR2 is FQNEAQ in the germline V gene (reference sequence). V was clipped by 5 bases and J by 4 bases; unmatched bases: 5. The CDR3 sequence: CASSPPGGYNEQFF. The DNA of the CDR3 is TGTGCCAGCAGCCCCCCGGGAGGTTACAATGAGCAGTTCTTC. Supplemented by reference TRBV7-9 and TRBJ2-1, the full variable domain reads DTGVSQNPRHKITKRGQNVTFRCDPISEHNRLYWYRQTLGQGPEFLTYFQNEAQLEKSRLLSDRFSAERPKGSFSTLEIQRTEQGDSAMYLCASSPPGGYNEQFFGPGTRLTVL.

This clonotype was found many times. The rearrangement uses TRBV5-1 and TRBJ1-4; TRBD1 agrees at 7 bases. V shed 4 bases and J 5 bases; nucleotides not matched to a gene: 8. The CDR3 is made up of 15 amino acids. CDR1 SGHRS and CDR2 YFSETQ come from the germline V gene. The CDR3 DNA reads as TGCGCCAGCAGCCCCACGACAGGGAAAAATGAAAAACTGTTTTTT. It yields the protein CASSPTTGKNEKLFF.

In its sample, this clonotype was seen many times. The rearrangement links TRBV6-5 to TRBJ2-7, with a tentative D call TRBD2 (5 bases). There are 16 residues in the CDR3. V lost 6 bases and J 4 bases, leaving 22 bases between the germline ends. Germline values: CDR1 MNHEY, CDR2 SVGAGI. The CDR3 DNA sequence: TGTGCCAGCAGAGAGGGTGCGGGCCAACCCTATTACGAGCAGTACTTC. This translates into CASREGAGQPYYEQYF.

In its sample, this clonotype was seen a few times. The chain employs TRBV29-1 and TRBJ1-3; D gene uncertain. Between the trimmed V and J ends, which lost 4 bases and 9 bases, there was a span of 13 bases. The CDR3 runs to 12 residues. Germline V gene lookup returns CDR1 SQVTM and CDR2 ANQGSEA. Here the CDR3 DNA reads TGCAGCGTTGTTGGCCAGCGCGCCACCATATATTTT. Translating gives CSVVGQRATIYF. The entire variable domain, with the rest obtained from reference TRBV29-1 and TRBJ1-3, is as follows: SAVISQKPSRDICQRGTSLTIQCQVDSQVTMMFWYRQQPGQSLTLIATANQGSEATYESGFVIDKFPISRPNLTFSTLTVSNMSPEDSSIYLCSVVGQRATIYFGEGSWLTVV.

The chain has TRBV10-3 and TRBJ1-1; D remains ambiguous. CDR3 size: 14 residues. V lost 7 bases and J 0 bases, leaving 12 bases between the germline ends. CDR1 and CDR2 from the germline V gene are ENHRY and SYGVKD. The CDR3 protein is CAITRAGMNTEAFF. For the CDR3, the DNA is TGTGCCATCACGAGGGCGGGAATGAACACTGAAGCTTTCTTT.

Only a few counts were recorded for this clonotype. The chain couples TRBV6-1 to TRBJ1-2; tentatively, D is TRBD1 (6 bases). CDR3 length: 12 residues. With 8 bases removed from V and 4 bases from J, the gap between germline ends came to 11 bases. Germline CDR1 and CDR2: MNHNS and SASEGT. For the CDR3, the DNA is TGTGCCAGCGGGGGCGGAACCTATGGCTACACCTTC. The encoded protein is CASGGGTYGYTF.

This clonotype was detected ten times or more. The chain joins TRBV2 to TRBJ2-1; 10 nucleotides line up with TRBD2. Germline V gene sequence: CDR1 SNHLY, CDR2 FYNNEI. Trimming took 6 bases from V and 4 from J; bases not matched to a gene: 6. The CDR3 runs to 15 residues. The CDR3 region has the DNA TGTGCCAGCAGCACCGGGACTAGCGAATACAATGAGCAGTTCTTC. This encodes CASSTGTSEYNEQFF.

Many counts were recorded for this clonotype. Here the CDR3 reads CASSFMAGYSTEAFF. The CDR3 DNA reads TGTGCCAGCAGTTTTATGGCAGGTTATTCCACTGAAGCTTTCTTT. V gene TRBV12-3 or TRBV12-4 combines with J gene TRBJ1-1; D not resolved. Trimming cost V 3 bases and J 4 bases, with 15 bases left between them. This CDR3 is built from 15 residues.

Turning to this clonotype: A read error may explain this, as a much larger clone is one base away. The rearrangement links TRBV20-1 to TRBJ2-3, with 7 bases fitting TRBD2. V dropped 6 bases and J dropped 7; count of bases not matched to a gene: 16. CDR1 and CDR2 (germline): DFQATT, SNEGSKA (reference sequence). This CDR3 spans 15 amino acids. In DNA, the CDR3 is TGCAGTGCCAACGGCCGGCGGGAGTGCTTTAATACGCAGTATTTT. It is translated as CSANGRRECFNTQYF.

Of note for this clonotype: One end of the junction is discordant with germline, which a read error may explain. This chain uses TRBV5-1 with TRBJ2-1; no definite D call. The germline CDR1 and CDR2 sequences are SGHRS and YFSETQ. CDR3 length: 14 residues. CDR3 protein: CTSSFEQSYNEQFF. The CDR3 region has the DNA TGCACCAGCAGCTTCGAGCAATCTTACAATGAGCAGTTCTTC.

V usage is TRBV6-5 and J usage is TRBJ2-7; tentative D call: TRBD2 (5 bases). Deletions cut 6 bases from V and 0 bases from J, with 15 bases between. Germline V gene lookup returns CDR1 MNHEY and CDR2 SVGAGI. The CDR3 length is 15 residues. The CDR3 loop reads CASRIDGEGSYEQYF. The CDR3 DNA follows: TGTGCCAGCAGGATCGACGGCGAGGGCTCCTACGAGCAGTACTTC.

In its sample, this clonotype was seen many times. This chain uses TRBV5-1 with TRBJ2-3; the D is unclear. Trimming cost V 0 bases and J 1 base, with 3 bases left between them. Germline CDR1 is SGHRS and CDR2 is YFSETQ. The CDR3 runs to 13 residues. CDR3 protein: CASSLGRTDTQYF. The CDR3 nucleotides are TGCGCCAGCAGCTTGGGCCGCACAGATACGCAGTATTTT. The whole variable domain, filled in from reference TRBV5-1 and TRBJ2-3, reads KAGVTQTPRYLIKTRGQQVTLSCSPISGHRSVSWYQQTPGQGLQFLFEYFSETQRNKGNFPGRFSGRQFSNSRSEMNVSTLELGDSALYLCASSLGRTDTQYFGPGTRLTVL.